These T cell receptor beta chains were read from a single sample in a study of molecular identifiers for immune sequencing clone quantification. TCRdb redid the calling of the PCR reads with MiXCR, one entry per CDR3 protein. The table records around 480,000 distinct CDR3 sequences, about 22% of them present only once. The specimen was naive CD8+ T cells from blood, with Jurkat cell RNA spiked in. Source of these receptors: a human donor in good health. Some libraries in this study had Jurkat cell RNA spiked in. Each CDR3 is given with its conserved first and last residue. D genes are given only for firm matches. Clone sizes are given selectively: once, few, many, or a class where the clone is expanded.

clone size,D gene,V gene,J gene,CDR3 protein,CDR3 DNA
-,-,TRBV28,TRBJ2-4,CASSYRSGDWTKNIQYF,TGTGCCAGCAGTTACCGTTCGGGGGATTGGACCAAAAACATTCAGTACTTC
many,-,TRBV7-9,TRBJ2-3,CASSAQKDTQYF,TGTGCCAGCAGCGCGCAGAAGGATACGCAGTATTTT
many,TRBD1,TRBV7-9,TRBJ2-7,CASSASGQGYEQYF,TGTGCCAGCAGCGCGTCCGGACAGGGCTACGAGCAGTACTTC
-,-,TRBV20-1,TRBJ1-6,CSARKGGDSPLHF,TGCAGTGCTAGGAAGGGGGGTGATTCACCCCTCCACTTT
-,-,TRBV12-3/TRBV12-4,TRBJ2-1,CASSDRTSYNEQLF,TGTGCCAGCAGCGACAGAACCTCCTACAATGAGCAGCTCTTC
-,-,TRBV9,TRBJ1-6,CASSVAGSDPPLHF,TGTGCCAGCAGCGTAGCGGGGTCGGATCCACCCCTCCACTTT
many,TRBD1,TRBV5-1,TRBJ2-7,CASSFGQGGFEQYF,TGCGCCAGCAGCTTCGGACAGGGCGGGTTCGAGCAGTACTTC
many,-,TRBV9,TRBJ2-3,CASSATGRTSPGLSQYF,TGTGCCAGCAGCGCGACGGGACGGACATCACCGGGGCTGTCGCAGTATTTT
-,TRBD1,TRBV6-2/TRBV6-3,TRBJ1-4,CASSRDLDRVLGKLFF,TGTGCCAGCAGCCGCGACCTGGACAGGGTCCTCGGAAAACTGTTTTTT
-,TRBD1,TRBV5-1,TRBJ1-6,CASSLGQGLNPLHF,TGCGCCAGCAGCTTGGGACAGGGCCTTAATCCCCTCCACTTT
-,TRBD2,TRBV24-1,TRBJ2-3,CAASEASGGKRIDTQYF,TGTGCCGCCAGTGAAGCTAGCGGGGGCAAGAGGATAGATACGCAGTATTTT
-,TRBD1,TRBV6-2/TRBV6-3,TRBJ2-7,CASGYLRQGVYEQYF,TGTGCCAGCGGTTACCTCAGACAGGGGGTCTACGAGCAGTACTTC
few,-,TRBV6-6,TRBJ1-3,CASSLTLTRAGNTIYF,TGTGCCAGCAGTCTAACCCTGACAAGAGCTGGAAACACCATATATTTT
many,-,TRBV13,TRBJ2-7,CASSTITSSEQYF,TGTGCCAGCAGCACGATAACAAGCTCCGAGCAGTACTTC
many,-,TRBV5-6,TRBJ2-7,CASSLGDPWSYEQYF,TGTGCCAGCAGCTTGGGGGATCCATGGTCCTACGAGCAGTACTTC
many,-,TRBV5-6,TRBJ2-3,CASSLSRTRDTQYF,TGTGCCAGCAGCTTGAGCAGGACTCGAGATACGCAGTATTTT
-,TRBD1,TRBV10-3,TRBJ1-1,CAISSVTGETEAFF,TGTGCCATCAGCTCCGTGACAGGGGAAACTGAAGCTTTCTTT
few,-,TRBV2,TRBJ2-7,CASSERQDSSYEQYF,TGTGCCAGCAGTGAACGGCAGGACAGCTCCTACGAGCAGTACTTC
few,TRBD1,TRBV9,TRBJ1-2,CASSPALTGFNGYTF,TGTGCCAGCAGCCCCGCCTTGACAGGGTTCAATGGCTACACCTTC
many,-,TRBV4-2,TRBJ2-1,CASRGGRGMDEQFF,TGTGCCAGCAGGGGGGGAAGGGGTATGGATGAGCAGTTCTTC
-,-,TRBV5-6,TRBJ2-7,CASSFGENHEQYF,TGTGCCAGCAGCTTTGGGGAGAATCACGAGCAGTACTTC
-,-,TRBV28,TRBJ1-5,CASIPWADSNQPQHF,TGTGCCAGCATCCCTTGGGCCGATAGCAATCAGCCCCAGCATTTT
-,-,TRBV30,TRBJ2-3,CAWSVLADPSTDTQYF,TGTGCCTGGAGTGTGCTAGCCGACCCTAGCACAGATACGCAGTATTTT
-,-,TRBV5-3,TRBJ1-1,CASSENSDLNTEAFF,TGTGCCAGCAGTGAGAATTCGGACTTGAACACTGAAGCTTTCTTT
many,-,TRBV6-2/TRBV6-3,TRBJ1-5,CASSYRGPAQPQHF,TGTGCCAGCAGTTATCGAGGGCCGGCACAGCCCCAGCATTTT
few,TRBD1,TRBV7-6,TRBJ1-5,CASSLDSGGGQPQHF,TGTGCCAGCAGCTTAGATTCAGGGGGGGGACAGCCCCAGCATTTT
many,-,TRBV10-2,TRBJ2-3,CASSPPGQPSTDTQYF,TGCGCCAGCAGCCCCCCGGGACAACCTAGCACAGATACGCAGTATTTT
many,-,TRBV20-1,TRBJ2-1,CSARDQISGEITNEQFF,TGCAGTGCTAGAGATCAAATCTCGGGGGAAATCACGAATGAGCAGTTCTTC
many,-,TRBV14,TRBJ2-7,CASSNLGDYEQYF,TGTGCCAGCAGCAACTTAGGGGACTACGAGCAGTACTTC
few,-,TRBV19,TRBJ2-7,CASSIRTSYEQYF,TGTGCCAGTAGTATCAGGACCTCCTACGAGCAGTACTTC
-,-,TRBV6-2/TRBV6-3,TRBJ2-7,CASSPLNDEQYF,TGTGCCAGCAGTCCCCTCAACGACGAGCAGTACTTC
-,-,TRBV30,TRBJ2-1,CAWSGPLTSERFF,TGTGCCTGGAGTGGACCCCTGACGAGCGAGCGGTTCTTC
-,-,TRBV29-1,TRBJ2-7,CSVEKRIPGVCEQYF,TGCAGCGTTGAAAAAAGGATCCCGGGGGTTTGCGAGCAGTACTTC
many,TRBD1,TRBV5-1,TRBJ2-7,CASSPDRGLGYEQYF,TGCGCCAGCAGCCCGGACAGGGGGCTAGGCTACGAGCAGTACTTC
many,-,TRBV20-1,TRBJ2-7,CSASEQKRTGYEQYF,TGCAGTGCTAGTGAGCAAAAAAGGACTGGTTACGAGCAGTACTTC
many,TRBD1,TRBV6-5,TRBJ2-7,CASSARDRWGYEQYF,TGTGCCAGCAGTGCACGGGACAGGTGGGGGTACGAGCAGTACTTC
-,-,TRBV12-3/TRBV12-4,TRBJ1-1,CASSLYARPNTEAFF,TGTGCCAGCAGTTTGTATGCTCGGCCGAACACTGAAGCTTTCTTT
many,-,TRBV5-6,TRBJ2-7,CASSPMSVGPYEQYF,TGTGCCAGCAGCCCCATGTCGGTCGGGCCCTACGAGCAGTACTTC
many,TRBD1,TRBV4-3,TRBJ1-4,CASSQETGDSNEKLFF,TGCGCCAGCAGCCAAGAGACAGGGGATTCTAATGAAAAACTGTTTTTT
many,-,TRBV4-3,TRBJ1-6,CASSQDFPESSPLHF,TGCGCCAGCAGCCAAGATTTCCCCGAGAGTTCACCCCTCCACTTT
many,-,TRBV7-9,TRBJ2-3,CASSPDSQSTDTQYF,TGTGCCAGCAGCCCGGACAGTCAGAGCACAGATACGCAGTATTTT
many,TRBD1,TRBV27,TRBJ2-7,CASSSGQGYEQYF,TGTGCCAGCAGCTCGGGACAGGGCTACGAGCAGTACTTC
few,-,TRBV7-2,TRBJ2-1,CASSFPANEQFF,TGTGCCAGCAGCTTTCCCGCGAATGAGCAGTTCTTC
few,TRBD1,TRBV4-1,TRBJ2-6,CASSHKTGEGANVLTF,TGCGCCAGCAGCCACAAGACAGGGGAGGGGGCCAACGTCCTGACTTTC
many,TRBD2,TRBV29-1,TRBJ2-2,CSVEGTSGRTGELFF,TGCAGCGTTGAGGGGACTAGCGGGAGGACCGGGGAGCTGTTTTTT
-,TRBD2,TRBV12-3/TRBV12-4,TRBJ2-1,CASGPGGIEQFF,TGTGCCAGCGGCCCGGGGGGGATTGAGCAGTTCTTC
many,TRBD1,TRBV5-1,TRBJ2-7,CASTRTGAYEQYF,TGCGCCAGCACCCGGACAGGGGCGTACGAGCAGTACTTC
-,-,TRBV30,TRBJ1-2,CAWREWTVANYGYTF,TGTGCCTGGAGAGAGTGGACAGTAGCTAACTATGGCTACACCTTC
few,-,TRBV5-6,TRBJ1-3,CASSQSPRVLAGGNTIYF,TGTGCCAGCAGCCAAAGTCCGCGGGTCCTAGCTGGCGGAAACACCATATATTTT
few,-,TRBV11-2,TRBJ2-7,CASSLGAGQYF,TGTGCCAGCAGCTTAGGGGCCGGGCAGTACTTC
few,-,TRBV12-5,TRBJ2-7,CASGYRRQVRREQYF,TGTGCTAGTGGATACCGAAGACAGGTGCGTCGCGAGCAGTACTTC
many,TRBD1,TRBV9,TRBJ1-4,CASSVGTGREKLFF,TGTGCCAGCAGCGTCGGGACAGGGCGGGAAAAACTGTTTTTT
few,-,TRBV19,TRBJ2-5,CACSQGLETQYF,TGTGCCTGTAGTCAAGGGCTTGAGACCCAGTACTTC